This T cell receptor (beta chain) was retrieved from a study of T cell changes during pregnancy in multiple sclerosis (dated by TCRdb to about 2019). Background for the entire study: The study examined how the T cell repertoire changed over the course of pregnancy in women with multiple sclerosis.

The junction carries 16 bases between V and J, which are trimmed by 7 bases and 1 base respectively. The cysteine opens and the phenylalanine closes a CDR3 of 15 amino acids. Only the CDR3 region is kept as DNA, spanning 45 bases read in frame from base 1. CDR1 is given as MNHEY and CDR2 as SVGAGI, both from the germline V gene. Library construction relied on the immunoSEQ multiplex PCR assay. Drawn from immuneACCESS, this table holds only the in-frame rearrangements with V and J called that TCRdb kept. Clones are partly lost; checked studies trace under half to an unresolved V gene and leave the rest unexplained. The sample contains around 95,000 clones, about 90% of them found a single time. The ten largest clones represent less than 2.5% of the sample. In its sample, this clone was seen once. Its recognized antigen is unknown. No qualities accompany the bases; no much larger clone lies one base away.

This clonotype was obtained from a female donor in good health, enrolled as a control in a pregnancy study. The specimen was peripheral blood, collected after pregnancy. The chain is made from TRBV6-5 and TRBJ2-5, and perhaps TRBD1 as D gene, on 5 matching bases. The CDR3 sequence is CASNNRWQGQETQYF. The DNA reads TGTGCCAGCAACAACCGGTGGCAGGGCCAAGAGACCCAGTACTTC.